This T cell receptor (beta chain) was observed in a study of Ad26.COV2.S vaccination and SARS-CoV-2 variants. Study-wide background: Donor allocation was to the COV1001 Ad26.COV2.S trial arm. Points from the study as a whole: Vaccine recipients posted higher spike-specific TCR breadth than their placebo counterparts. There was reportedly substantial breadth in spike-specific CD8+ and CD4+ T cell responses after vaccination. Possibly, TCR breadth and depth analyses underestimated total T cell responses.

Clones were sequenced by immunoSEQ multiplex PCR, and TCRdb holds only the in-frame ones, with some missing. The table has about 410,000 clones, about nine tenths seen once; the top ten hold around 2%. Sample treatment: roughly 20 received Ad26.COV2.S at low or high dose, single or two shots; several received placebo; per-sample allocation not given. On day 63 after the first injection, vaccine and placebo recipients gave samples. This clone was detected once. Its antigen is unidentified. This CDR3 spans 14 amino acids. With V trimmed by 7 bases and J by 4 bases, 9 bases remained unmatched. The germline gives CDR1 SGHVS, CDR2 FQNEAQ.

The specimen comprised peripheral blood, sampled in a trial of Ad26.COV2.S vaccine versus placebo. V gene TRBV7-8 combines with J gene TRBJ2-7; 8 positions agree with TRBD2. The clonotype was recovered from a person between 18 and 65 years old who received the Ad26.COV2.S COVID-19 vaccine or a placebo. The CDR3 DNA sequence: TGTGCCAGCAAGTTAGCGGGATCAGGATACGAGCAGTACTTC. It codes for CASKLAGSGYEQYF.